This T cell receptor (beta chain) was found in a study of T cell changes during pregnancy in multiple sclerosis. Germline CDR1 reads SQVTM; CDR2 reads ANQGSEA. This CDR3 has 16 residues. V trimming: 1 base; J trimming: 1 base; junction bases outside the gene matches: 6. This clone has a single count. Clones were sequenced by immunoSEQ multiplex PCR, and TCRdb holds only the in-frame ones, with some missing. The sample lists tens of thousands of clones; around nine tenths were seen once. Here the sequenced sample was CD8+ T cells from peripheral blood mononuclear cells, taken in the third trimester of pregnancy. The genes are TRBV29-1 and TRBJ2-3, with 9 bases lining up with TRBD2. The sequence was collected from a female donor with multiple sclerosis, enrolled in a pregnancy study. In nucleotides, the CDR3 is TGCAGCGTTGAAGGTGTTGCTAGCGGGGGCACAGATACGCAGTATTTT. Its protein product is CSVEGVASGGTDTQYF.